A selection of T cell receptor beta chains follows, all from one sample in a study of pediatric ulcerative colitis. Assay used: immunoSEQ multiplex PCR; TCRdb lists only in-frame clones, some missing. The sample lists over 30,000 clones, 80% to 85% occurring once. Sequencing was done on a sample of gut tissue. Receptor source: a boy aged 10-17 years with mild ulcerative colitis. Both conserved end residues are part of each CDR3. D genes are given only for firm matches.

D gene: .; V gene: TRBV5-8; CDR3 length: 15; CDR3 protein: CASSFMVLVKETQYF
D gene: .; V gene: TRBV7-6; CDR3 length: 17; CDR3 protein: CASSLVARASVVDTQYF
D gene: .; V gene: TRBV20-1; CDR3 length: 11; CDR3 protein: CSATFTDTQYF
D gene: .; V gene: TRBV7-2; CDR3 length: 15; CDR3 protein: CASSLRAVLNYGYTF
D gene: .; V gene: TRBV5-1; CDR3 length: 13; CDR3 protein: CASRPGVIYGYTF
D gene: .; V gene: TRBV5-4; CDR3 length: 17; CDR3 protein: CASSLGSGPTTNEKLFF
D gene: .; V gene: TRBV5-8; CDR3 length: 17; CDR3 protein: CASSRPGSGDFPGELFF
D gene: TRBD2; V gene: TRBV6-5; CDR3 length: 14; CDR3 protein: CASSPLAGGNEQFF
D gene: .; V gene: TRBV6-5; CDR3 length: 14; CDR3 protein: CASSLNVRRGGYTF
D gene: .; V gene: TRBV5-5; CDR3 length: 16; CDR3 protein: CASSLRQTLGTDTQYF
D gene: TRBD2; V gene: TRBV5-6; CDR3 length: 16; CDR3 protein: CASSFDSGGHGNEQFF
D gene: TRBD1; V gene: TRBV7-9; CDR3 length: 16; CDR3 protein: CASEMIGTGGFSGYTF
D gene: .; V gene: TRBV2; CDR3 length: 15; CDR3 protein: CASSEGHTSSYEQYF
D gene: .; V gene: TRBV11-3; CDR3 length: 12; CDR3 protein: CASSLFTGELFF
D gene: .; V gene: TRBV29-1; CDR3 length: 11; CDR3 protein: CSVRGTEKLFF
D gene: TRBD1; V gene: TRBV2; CDR3 length: 16; CDR3 protein: CASTRDRFSGANVLTF
D gene: TRBD1; V gene: TRBV4-1; CDR3 length: 16; CDR3 protein: CASSQDSTGGNYGYTF
D gene: .; V gene: TRBV7-2; CDR3 length: 14; CDR3 protein: CASSLDPSRGELFF
D gene: .; V gene: TRBV20-1; CDR3 length: 11; CDR3 protein: CSAVNSETQYF
D gene: TRBD1; V gene: TRBV5-1; CDR3 length: 16; CDR3 protein: CASTPYGTDHNSPLHF
D gene: .; V gene: TRBV11-2; CDR3 length: 12; CDR3 protein: CASSLASTEAFF
D gene: TRBD1; V gene: TRBV5-5; CDR3 length: 14; CDR3 protein: CASSLRTGDYGYTF
D gene: .; V gene: TRBV7-9; CDR3 length: 14; CDR3 protein: CASSLERRTGELFF
D gene: TRBD1; V gene: TRBV5-1; CDR3 length: 16; CDR3 protein: CASSSSWTGGHTEAFF
D gene: .; V gene: TRBV6-1; CDR3 length: 14; CDR3 protein: CASNRAGPIHGYTF
D gene: TRBD2; V gene: TRBV7-8; CDR3 length: 16; CDR3 protein: CASTPTSLAGEETQYF
D gene: TRBD1; V gene: TRBV27; CDR3 length: 16; CDR3 protein: CASTLAAGTGNQPQHF
D gene: .; V gene: TRBV9; CDR3 length: 13; CDR3 protein: CASARGRNSPLHF
D gene: .; V gene: TRBV4-1; CDR3 length: 17; CDR3 protein: CASSQRGGSYSNQPQHF
D gene: TRBD1; V gene: TRBV29-1; CDR3 length: 12; CDR3 protein: CSAGTVNTEAFF
D gene: TRBD2; V gene: TRBV29-1; CDR3 length: 12; CDR3 protein: CSASGGRYEQYF
D gene: .; V gene: TRBV10-3; CDR3 length: 13; CDR3 protein: CAISDHRPYEQYF
D gene: .; V gene: TRBV27; CDR3 length: 14; CDR3 protein: CASSQSGGHNEQFF
D gene: .; V gene: TRBV30; CDR3 length: 15; CDR3 protein: CAWSVPGDYTGELFF
D gene: TRBD2; V gene: TRBV7-2; CDR3 length: 15; CDR3 protein: CASSPTSASAYEQYF
D gene: .; V gene: TRBV2; CDR3 length: 14; CDR3 protein: CASSAGNYHYGYTF
D gene: .; V gene: TRBV10-1; CDR3 length: 15; CDR3 protein: CASSDALRGWTEAFF
D gene: .; V gene: TRBV15; CDR3 length: 14; CDR3 protein: CATSRDEGISPLHF
D gene: TRBD1; V gene: TRBV5-6; CDR3 length: 14; CDR3 protein: CASSLSDRVDGYTF
D gene: TRBD1; V gene: TRBV19; CDR3 length: 15; CDR3 protein: CASSSPGQGNYGYTF
D gene: .; V gene: TRBV14; CDR3 length: 12; CDR3 protein: CASSFGSYEQYF
D gene: .; V gene: TRBV14; CDR3 length: 16; CDR3 protein: CASSRQLGSYNSPLHF
D gene: .; V gene: TRBV5-1; CDR3 length: 16; CDR3 protein: CASSSDNHRTYYEQYF
D gene: .; V gene: TRBV7-9; CDR3 length: 13; CDR3 protein: CASSTTGQETQYF